This T cell receptor (beta chain) is drawn from a study of cytomegalovirus exposure and HLA in healthy donors. This clone was seen once. The CDR3 loop spans 21 amino acids. CDR1 and CDR2 (germline): MNHEY, SMNVEV (reference sequence). Trimming stripped 3 bases from V and 0 bases from J, with 26 bases between. In the PCR, 60 Vbeta and 13 Jbeta primers were used. Method: immunoSEQ multiplex PCR; TCRdb's copy keeps in-frame clones and lacks some. The sample shows more than 95,000 clones, roughly 79% of them seen only once. The receptor was derived from a male donor in good health and CMV-seronegative. Sequencing was done on a sample of PBMCs. The chain has TRBV27 and TRBJ2-2; a possible D gene is TRBD2 (5 bases). The CDR3 is CASSFEVDPLRTQTNTGELFF. As DNA, the CDR3 is TGTGCCAGCAGTTTTGAAGTGGATCCTCTCCGGACTCAGACGAACACCGGGGAGCTGTTTTTT.